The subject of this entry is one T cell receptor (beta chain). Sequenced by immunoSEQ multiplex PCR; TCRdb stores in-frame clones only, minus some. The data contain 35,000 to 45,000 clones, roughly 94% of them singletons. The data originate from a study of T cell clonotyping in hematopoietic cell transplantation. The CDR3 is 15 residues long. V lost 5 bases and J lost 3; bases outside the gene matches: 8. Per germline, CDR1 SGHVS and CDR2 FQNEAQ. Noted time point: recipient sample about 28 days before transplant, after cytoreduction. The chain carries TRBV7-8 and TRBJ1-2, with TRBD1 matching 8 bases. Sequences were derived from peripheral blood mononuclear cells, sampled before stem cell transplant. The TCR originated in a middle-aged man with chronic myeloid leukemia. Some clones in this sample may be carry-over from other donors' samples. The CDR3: CASSLEGTGDYGYTF. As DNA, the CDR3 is TGTGCCAGCAGCCTAGAGGGGACAGGTGACTATGGCTACACCTTC.